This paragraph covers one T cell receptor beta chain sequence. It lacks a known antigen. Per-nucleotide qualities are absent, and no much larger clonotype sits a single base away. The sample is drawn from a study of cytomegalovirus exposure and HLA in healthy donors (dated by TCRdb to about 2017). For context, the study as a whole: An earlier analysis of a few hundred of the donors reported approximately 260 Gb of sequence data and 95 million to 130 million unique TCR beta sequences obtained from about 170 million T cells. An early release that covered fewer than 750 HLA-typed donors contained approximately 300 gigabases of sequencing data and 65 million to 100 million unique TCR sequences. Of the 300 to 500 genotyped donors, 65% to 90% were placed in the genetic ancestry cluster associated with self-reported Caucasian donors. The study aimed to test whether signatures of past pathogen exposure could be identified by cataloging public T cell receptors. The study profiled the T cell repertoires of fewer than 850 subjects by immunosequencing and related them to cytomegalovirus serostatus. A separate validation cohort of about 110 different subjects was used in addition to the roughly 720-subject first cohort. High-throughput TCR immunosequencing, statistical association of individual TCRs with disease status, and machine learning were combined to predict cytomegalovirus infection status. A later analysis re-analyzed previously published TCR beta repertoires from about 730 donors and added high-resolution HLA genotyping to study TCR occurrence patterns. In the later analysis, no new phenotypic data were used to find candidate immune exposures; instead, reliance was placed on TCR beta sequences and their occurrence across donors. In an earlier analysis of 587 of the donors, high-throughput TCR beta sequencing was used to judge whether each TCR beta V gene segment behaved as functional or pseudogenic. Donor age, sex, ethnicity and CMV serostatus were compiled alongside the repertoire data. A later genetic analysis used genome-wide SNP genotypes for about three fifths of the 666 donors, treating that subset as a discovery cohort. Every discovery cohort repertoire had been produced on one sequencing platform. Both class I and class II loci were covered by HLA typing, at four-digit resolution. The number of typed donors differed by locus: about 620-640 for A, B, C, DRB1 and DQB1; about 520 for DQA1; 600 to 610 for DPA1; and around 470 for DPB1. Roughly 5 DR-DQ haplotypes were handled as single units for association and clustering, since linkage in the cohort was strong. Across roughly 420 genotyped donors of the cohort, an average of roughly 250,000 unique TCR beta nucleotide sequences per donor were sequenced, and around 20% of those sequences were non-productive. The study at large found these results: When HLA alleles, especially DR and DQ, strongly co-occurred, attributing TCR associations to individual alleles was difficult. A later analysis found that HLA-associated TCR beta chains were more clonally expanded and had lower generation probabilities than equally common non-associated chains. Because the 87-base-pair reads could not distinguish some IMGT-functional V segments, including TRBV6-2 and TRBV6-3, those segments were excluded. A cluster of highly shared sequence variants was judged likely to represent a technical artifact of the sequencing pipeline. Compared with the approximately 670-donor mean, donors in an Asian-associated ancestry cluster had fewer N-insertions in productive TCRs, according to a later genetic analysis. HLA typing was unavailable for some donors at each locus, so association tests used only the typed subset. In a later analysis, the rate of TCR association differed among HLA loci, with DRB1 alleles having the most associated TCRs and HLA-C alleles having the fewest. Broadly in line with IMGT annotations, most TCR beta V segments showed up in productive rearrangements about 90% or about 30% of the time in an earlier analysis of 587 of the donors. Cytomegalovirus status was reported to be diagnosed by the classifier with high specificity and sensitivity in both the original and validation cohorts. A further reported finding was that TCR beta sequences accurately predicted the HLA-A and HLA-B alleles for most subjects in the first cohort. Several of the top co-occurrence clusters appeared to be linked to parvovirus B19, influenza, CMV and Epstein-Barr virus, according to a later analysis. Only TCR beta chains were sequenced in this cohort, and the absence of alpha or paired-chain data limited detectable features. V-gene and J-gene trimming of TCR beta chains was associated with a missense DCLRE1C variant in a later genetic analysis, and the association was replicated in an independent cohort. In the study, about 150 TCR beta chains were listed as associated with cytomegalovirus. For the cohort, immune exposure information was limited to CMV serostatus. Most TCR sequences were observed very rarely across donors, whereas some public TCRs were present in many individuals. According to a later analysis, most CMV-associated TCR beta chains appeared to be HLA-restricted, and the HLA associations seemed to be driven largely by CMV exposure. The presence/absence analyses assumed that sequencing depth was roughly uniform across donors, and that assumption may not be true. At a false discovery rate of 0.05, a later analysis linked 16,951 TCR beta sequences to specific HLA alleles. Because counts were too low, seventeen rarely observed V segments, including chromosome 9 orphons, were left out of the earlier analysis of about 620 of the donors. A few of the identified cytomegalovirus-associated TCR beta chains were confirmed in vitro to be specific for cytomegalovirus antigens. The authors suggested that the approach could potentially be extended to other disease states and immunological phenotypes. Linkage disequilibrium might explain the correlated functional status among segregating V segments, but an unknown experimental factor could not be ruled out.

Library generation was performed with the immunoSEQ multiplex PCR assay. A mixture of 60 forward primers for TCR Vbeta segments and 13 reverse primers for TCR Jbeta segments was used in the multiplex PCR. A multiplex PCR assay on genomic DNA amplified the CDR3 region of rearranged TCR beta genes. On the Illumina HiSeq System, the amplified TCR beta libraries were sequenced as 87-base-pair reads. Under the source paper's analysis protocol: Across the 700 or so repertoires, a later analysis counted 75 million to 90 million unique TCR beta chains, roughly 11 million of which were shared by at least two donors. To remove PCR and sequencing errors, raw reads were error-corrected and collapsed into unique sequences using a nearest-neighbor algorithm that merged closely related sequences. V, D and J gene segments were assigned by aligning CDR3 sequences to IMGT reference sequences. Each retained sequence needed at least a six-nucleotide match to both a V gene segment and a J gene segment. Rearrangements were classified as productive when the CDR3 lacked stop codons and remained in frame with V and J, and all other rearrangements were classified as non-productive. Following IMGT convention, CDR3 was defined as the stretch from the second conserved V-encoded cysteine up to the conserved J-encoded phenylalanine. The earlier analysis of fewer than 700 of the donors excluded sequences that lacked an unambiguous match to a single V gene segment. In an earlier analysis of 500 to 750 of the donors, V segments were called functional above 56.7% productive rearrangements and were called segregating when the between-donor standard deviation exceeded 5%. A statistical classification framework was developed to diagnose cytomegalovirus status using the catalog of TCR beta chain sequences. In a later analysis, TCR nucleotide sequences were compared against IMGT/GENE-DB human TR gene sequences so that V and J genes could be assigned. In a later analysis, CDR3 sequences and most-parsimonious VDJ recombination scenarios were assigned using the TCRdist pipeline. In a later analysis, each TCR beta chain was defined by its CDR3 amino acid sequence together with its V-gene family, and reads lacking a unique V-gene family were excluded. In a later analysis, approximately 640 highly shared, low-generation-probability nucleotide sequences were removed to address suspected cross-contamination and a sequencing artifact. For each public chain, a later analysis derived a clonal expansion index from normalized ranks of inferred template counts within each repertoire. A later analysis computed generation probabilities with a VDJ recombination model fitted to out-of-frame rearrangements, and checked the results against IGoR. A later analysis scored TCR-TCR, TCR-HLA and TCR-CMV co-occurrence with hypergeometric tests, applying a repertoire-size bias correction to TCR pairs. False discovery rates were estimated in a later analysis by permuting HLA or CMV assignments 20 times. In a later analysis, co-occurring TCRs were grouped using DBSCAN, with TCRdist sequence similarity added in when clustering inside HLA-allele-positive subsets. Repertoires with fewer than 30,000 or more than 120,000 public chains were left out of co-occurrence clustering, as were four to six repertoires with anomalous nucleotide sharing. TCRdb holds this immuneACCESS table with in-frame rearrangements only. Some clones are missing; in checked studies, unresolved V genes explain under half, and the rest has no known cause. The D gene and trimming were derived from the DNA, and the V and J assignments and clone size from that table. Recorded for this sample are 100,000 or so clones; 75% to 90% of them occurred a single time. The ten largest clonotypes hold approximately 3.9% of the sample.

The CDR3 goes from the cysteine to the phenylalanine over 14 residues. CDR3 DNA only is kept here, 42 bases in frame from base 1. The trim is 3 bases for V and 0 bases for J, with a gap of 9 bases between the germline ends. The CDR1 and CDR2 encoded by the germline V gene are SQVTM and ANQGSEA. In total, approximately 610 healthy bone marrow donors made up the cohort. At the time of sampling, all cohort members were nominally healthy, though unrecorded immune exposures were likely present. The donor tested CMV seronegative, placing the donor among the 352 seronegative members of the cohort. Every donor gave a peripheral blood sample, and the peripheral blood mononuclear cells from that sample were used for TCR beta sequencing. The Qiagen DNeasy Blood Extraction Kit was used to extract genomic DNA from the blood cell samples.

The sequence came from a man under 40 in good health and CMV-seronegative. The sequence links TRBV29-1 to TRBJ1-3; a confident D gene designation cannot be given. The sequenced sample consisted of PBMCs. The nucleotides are TGCAGCGTTGAGCAGGATTACTCTGGAAACACCATATATTTT. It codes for CSVEQDYSGNTIYF.